The rows below give T cell receptor beta chains drawn from one sample of a study of CD8+CD57+ T cells in acquired aplastic anemia. In TCRdb, the reads were re-called with MiXCR into one record per CDR3 protein. The profile shows 200,000 or so distinct CDR3 sequences, around 66% of them singletons. The sequenced sample consisted of sorted CD4+, CD8+, or CD8+CD57+ T cells (not recorded which) from PBMCs. These receptors all stem from a human donor with severe aplastic anemia or a healthy control (not recorded which). Both conserved end residues are part of each CDR3. Fields, in order: V gene, D gene, CDR3 length, J gene, clone size, CDR3 protein, CDR3 DNA. The D gene is left open where the match is weak. Size is stated for part of the rows, as once, few or many counts, or as a class when the clone is expanded.

TRBV12-3/TRBV12-4	-	15	TRBJ1-5	-	CASSPKGTGDQPQHF	TGTGCCAGCAGTCCAAAGGGGACGGGAGATCAGCCCCAGCATTTT
TRBV24-1	-	13	TRBJ2-7	-	CATSDLASLEQYF	TGTGCCACCAGTGATTTGGCTTCCCTCGAGCAGTACTTC
TRBV12-3/TRBV12-4	-	13	TRBJ2-3	-	CASSLRVGDTQYF	TGTGCCAGCAGTCTCCGGGTGGGAGATACGCAGTATTTT
TRBV7-9	-	12	TRBJ2-7	few	CASSLTGDEQYF	TGTGCCAGCAGCTTAACTGGGGACGAGCAGTACTTC
TRBV18	-	14	TRBJ1-3	-	CASSPGTSWDTIYF	TGTGCCAGCTCACCAGGGACAAGTTGGGACACCATATATTTT
TRBV20-1	TRBD1	14	TRBJ1-4	-	CSAGQGATNEKLFF	TGCAGTGCCGGACAGGGGGCCACTAATGAAAAACTGTTTTTT
TRBV5-5	-	14	TRBJ2-7	-	CASSLEGPAWEQYF	TGTGCCAGCAGCTTGGAGGGACCGGCGTGGGAGCAGTACTTC
TRBV10-3	TRBD2	15	TRBJ2-2	-	CAINSAGGSTGELFF	TGTGCCATCAATTCGGCGGGAGGAAGCACCGGGGAGCTGTTTTTT
TRBV7-6	-	12	TRBJ2-1	-	CASSSGVNEQFF	TGTGCCAGCAGCTCGGGGGTCAATGAGCAGTTCTTC
TRBV5-4	-	16	TRBJ1-5	-	CASSLAATYSNQPQHF	TGTGCCAGCAGCCTAGCGGCGACCTATAGCAATCAGCCCCAGCATTTT
TRBV7-9	-	15	TRBJ2-1	-	CARGVKGGDYNEQFF	TGTGCCAGGGGGGTAAAGGGGGGGGACTACAATGAGCAGTTCTTC
TRBV25-1	TRBD1	15	TRBJ2-1	few	CASSDPGQTFSEQFF	TGTGCCAGCAGTGATCCGGGACAGACTTTCAGTGAGCAGTTCTTC
TRBV4-1	-	16	TRBJ2-6	many	CASSQGGEGGANVLTF	TGCGCCAGCAGCCAAGGGGGTGAGGGGGGGGCCAACGTCCTGACTTTC
TRBV7-9	-	12	TRBJ1-6	few	CASSHADSPLHF	TGTGCCAGCAGTCACGCGGATTCACCCCTCCACTTT
TRBV29-1	-	12	TRBJ2-7	-	CSAQEMGPEQYF	TGCAGCGCCCAGGAGATGGGGCCCGAGCAGTACTTC
TRBV20-1	-	12	TRBJ2-7	-	CSARSGPYEQYF	TGCAGTGCTAGATCAGGGCCATACGAGCAGTACTTC
TRBV3-1	-	16	TRBJ2-7	-	CASSQESGGPTCEQYF	TGTGCCAGCAGCCAAGAGTCCGGGGGACCTACCTGCGAGCAGTACTTC
TRBV25-1	TRBD2	14	TRBJ2-5	once	CASSDLGGQETQYF	TGTGCCAGCAGTGACCTGGGGGGGCAAGAGACCCAGTACTTC
TRBV25-1	TRBD1	16	TRBJ1-6	-	CASSERTGAHNSPLHF	TGTGCCAGCAGTGAGAGAACAGGGGCCCATAATTCACCCCTCCACTTT
TRBV9	TRBD1	13	TRBJ1-2	-	CASSGWTGYGYTF	TGTGCCAGCAGCGGATGGACAGGGTATGGCTACACCTTC
TRBV6-2/TRBV6-3	-	15	TRBJ1-6	many	CASSYTGGDNSPLHF	TGTGCCAGCAGCTATACCGGGGGAGATAATTCACCCCTCCACTTT
TRBV20-1	-	11	TRBJ2-7	few	CSAVSTHEQYF	TGCAGTGCTGTGTCTACCCACGAGCAGTACTTC
TRBV4-1	TRBD2	15	TRBJ2-7	-	CASSLPTSGRYEQYF	TGCGCCAGCAGCCTCCCGACTAGCGGGAGGTATGAGCAGTACTTC
TRBV29-1	TRBD2	18	TRBJ2-1	few	CSVAAGTSGRSPYNEQFF	TGCAGCGTAGCGGCCGGGACTAGCGGGAGAAGTCCCTACAATGAGCAGTTCTTC
TRBV27	TRBD2	13	TRBJ2-7	-	CASSPPGLLEQYF	TGTGCCAGCAGTCCCCCGGGACTACTCGAGCAGTACTTC
TRBV7-9	TRBD1	15	TRBJ2-2	many	CASSPPGTDTGELFF	TGTGCCAGCAGCCCCCCCGGGACAGACACCGGGGAGCTGTTTTTT
TRBV5-1	TRBD2	16	TRBJ2-7	-	CASSFRGSSGTDEQYF	TGTGCCAGCAGCTTTCGAGGATCAAGCGGGACCGACGAGCAGTACTTC
TRBV7-2	-	15	TRBJ2-1	-	CASSFLTVLNNEQFF	TGTGCCAGCAGCTTCTTGACAGTCCTCAACAATGAGCAGTTCTTC
TRBV15	-	12	TRBJ2-3	many	CATSSGADTQYF	TGTGCCACCAGCAGTGGGGCCGATACGCAGTATTTT
TRBV12-5	-	13	TRBJ2-7	-	CASGPRQGGEQYF	TGTGCTAGTGGTCCCCGGCAGGGCGGCGAGCAGTACTTC
TRBV9	TRBD1	15	TRBJ2-7	-	CASSVGQGEFGEQYF	TGTGCCAGCAGCGTAGGACAGGGGGAATTTGGCGAGCAGTACTTC
TRBV5-5	TRBD2	16	TRBJ2-3	many	CASSAGGGGWGDTQYF	TGTGCCAGCAGCGCGGGGGGCGGGGGATGGGGGGATACGCAGTATTTT
TRBV19	-	13	TRBJ1-6	-	CASTGARDSPLHF	TGTGCCAGTACAGGAGCCCGGGATTCACCCCTCCACTTT
TRBV7-9	TRBD2	13	TRBJ2-7	-	CASSRGVLYEQYF	TGTGCCAGCAGCCGGGGGGTTTTGTACGAGCAGTACTTC
TRBV5-4	TRBD1	15	TRBJ2-7	-	CASRLQGDSSYEQYF	TGTGCCAGCAGACTTCAAGGGGACAGCTCCTACGAGCAGTACTTC
TRBV11-2	-	16	TRBJ1-1	-	CASSLVGGRQNTEAFF	TGTGCCAGCAGCTTAGTAGGGGGGCGACAAAACACTGAAGCTTTCTTT
TRBV15	TRBD2	16	TRBJ2-3	-	CATSRGTSAITDTQYF	TGTGCCACCAGCAGAGGGACTAGCGCTATCACAGATACGCAGTATTTT
TRBV5-6	-	16	TRBJ2-2	many	CASSDHWETNTGELFF	TGTGCCAGCAGCGACCATTGGGAAACTAACACCGGGGAGCTGTTTTTT
TRBV20-1	-	13	TRBJ1-2	-	CSARPGAVLGYTF	TGCAGTGCTAGACCGGGAGCGGTATTGGGCTACACCTTC
TRBV4-2	-	14	TRBJ2-7	many	CASSLLRGSYEQYF	TGTGCCAGCAGCCTCCTCCGGGGTTCCTACGAGCAGTACTTC
TRBV7-9	-	16	TRBJ2-4	many	CASSNRAGGAKNIQYF	TGTGCCAGCAGTAACAGGGCTGGTGGAGCCAAAAACATTCAGTACTTC
TRBV10-3	TRBD1	14	TRBJ1-6	once	CATRGDRGNSPLHF	TGTGCCACGCGGGGGGACAGGGGAAATTCACCCCTCCACTTT
TRBV7-9	-	12	TRBJ1-6	few	CASTLPNSPLHF	TGTGCCAGCACCCTCCCGAATTCACCCCTCCACTTT
TRBV29-1	-	13	TRBJ2-7	-	CSVGQGLGGEQYF	TGCAGCGTTGGACAGGGCCTCGGGGGAGAGCAGTACTTC